This TCR beta chain was identified during a study of blood T cell repertoires in COVID-19. Study-level information: Specimens from acute and convalescent COVID-19 originated in the United States, Italy and Spain. T cells, B-cell-depleted T cells, or PBMCs supplied cDNA or gDNA.

Per the authors' pipeline: By means of reference gene primer amplification, nucleated cell counts were estimated. The data were produced by immunoSEQ multiplex PCR, yet TCRdb's version contains in-frame clones alone and is incomplete. The DNA gave D and trimming, while V, J and clone size come from that table. Of over 250,000 clones in the sample, over 75% were seen once. This clone was seen once. Germline values: CDR1 KGHDR, CDR2 SFDVKD. CDR3 length: 14 residues. V gave up 9 bases and J gave up 11 bases; unmatched junction bases: 10. The clonotype originates from a woman in her sixties or seventies with acute or convalescent COVID-19. The rearrangement joins TRBV24-1 to TRBJ1-4, with 11 positions matching TRBD1. Sample: peripheral blood. CDR3 in amino acids: CATSSQGTGGKLFF. As DNA, the CDR3 is TGTGCCACCTCCTCTCAGGGGACAGGGGGGAAACTGTTTTTT.